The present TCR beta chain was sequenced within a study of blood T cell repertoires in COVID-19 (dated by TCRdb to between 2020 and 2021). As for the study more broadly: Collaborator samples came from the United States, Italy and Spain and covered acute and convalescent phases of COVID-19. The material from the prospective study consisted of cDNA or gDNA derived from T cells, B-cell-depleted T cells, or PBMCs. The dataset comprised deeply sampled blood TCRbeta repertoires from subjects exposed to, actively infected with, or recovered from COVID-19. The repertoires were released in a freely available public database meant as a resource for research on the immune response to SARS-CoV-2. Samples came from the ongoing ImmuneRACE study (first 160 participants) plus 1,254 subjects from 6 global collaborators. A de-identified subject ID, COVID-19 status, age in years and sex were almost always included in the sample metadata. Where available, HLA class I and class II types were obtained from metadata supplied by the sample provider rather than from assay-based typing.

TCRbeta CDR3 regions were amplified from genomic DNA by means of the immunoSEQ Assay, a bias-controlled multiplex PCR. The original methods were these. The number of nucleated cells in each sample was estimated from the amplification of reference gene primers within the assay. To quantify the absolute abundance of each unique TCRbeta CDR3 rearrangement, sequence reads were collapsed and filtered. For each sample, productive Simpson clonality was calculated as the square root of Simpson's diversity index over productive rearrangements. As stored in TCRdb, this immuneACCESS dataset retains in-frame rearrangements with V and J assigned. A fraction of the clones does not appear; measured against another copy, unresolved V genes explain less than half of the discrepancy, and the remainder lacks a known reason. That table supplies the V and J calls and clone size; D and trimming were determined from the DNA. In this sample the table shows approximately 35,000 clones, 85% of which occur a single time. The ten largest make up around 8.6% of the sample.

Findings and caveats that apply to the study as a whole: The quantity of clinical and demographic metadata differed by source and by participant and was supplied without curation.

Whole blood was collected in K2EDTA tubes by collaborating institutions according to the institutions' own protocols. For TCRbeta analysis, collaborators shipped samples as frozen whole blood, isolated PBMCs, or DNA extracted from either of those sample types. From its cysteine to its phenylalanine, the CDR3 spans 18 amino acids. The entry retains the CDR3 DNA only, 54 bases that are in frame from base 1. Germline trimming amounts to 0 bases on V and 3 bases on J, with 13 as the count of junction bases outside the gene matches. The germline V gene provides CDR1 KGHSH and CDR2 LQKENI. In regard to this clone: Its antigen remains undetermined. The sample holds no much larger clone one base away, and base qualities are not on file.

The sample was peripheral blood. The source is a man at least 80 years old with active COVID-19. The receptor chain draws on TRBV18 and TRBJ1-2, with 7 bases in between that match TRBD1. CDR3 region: CASSPPRAGGIIDYGYTF. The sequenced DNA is TGTGCCAGCTCACCACCGAGGGCAGGGGGGATAATTGACTATGGCTACACCTTC.